A single sample is the source of the 32 T cell receptor beta chains below, sequenced in a study of PD-L1 blockade in urothelial cancer (dated by TCRdb to 2017 to 2019). Receptor amplification or capture employed the immunoSEQ multiplex PCR assay. The source is immuneACCESS, and TCRdb retained only in-frame sequences with V and J called. Part of the clones is not carried over; for the studies checked, unresolved V genes explain less than half of this, and the remainder is unexplained. For this sample there are tens of thousands of clones; around 74% appear just once. Roughly a tenth of the sample is in the top ten clones. The time point label corresponds to: pretreatment peripheral blood. The sequencing used PBMCs, collected around atezolizumab (anti-PD-L1) treatment. Receptor source: a man aged 70-80 years with urothelial cancer.

The V gene is TRBV19, the J gene TRBJ2-1; the D gene is possibly TRBD1 (5 bases). Germline loops: CDR1 LNHDA, CDR2 SQIVND (reference sequence). The CDR3 has 15 residues. V lost 1 base, J lost 7 bases, and 14 bases lay in between. The CDR3 sequence: CASSIGGARINEQFF. The DNA of the CDR3 is TGTGCCAGTAGTATAGGGGGCGCACGCATAAATGAGCAGTTCTTC. The full variable domain, its missing parts supplied by reference TRBV19 and TRBJ2-1, is DGGITQSPKYLFRKEGQNVTLSCEQNLNHDAMYWYRQDPGQGLRLIYYSQIVNDFQKGDIAEGYSVSREKKESFPLTVTSAQKNPTAFYLCASSIGGARINEQFFGPGTRLTVL.

The chain employs TRBV6-5 and TRBJ1-4; TRBD1 aligns across 8 bases. Germline loops: CDR1 MNHEY, CDR2 SVGAGI. The CDR3 totals 15 residues. V gave up 5 bases and J gave up 5 bases; unmatched junction bases: 7. CDR3 in amino acids: CASSLSGTGNEKLFF. The CDR3 nucleotides are TGTGCCAGCAGTCTGTCGGGGACAGGCAATGAAAAACTGTTTTTT.

The chain is built from TRBV6-1 and TRBJ1-2; 10 positions match TRBD1. Germline V gene lookup returns CDR1 MNHNS and CDR2 SASEGT. The CDR3 is made up of 15 amino acids. Unmatched junction bases numbered 6, after V lost 5 bases and J lost 3 bases. This chain's CDR3 is CASSLRTGGDYGYTF. In DNA form, the CDR3 reads TGTGCCAGCAGTTTGCGGACAGGGGGGGACTATGGCTACACCTTC.

This clone came up a few times. V gene TRBV19 combines with J gene TRBJ2-1; no clear D gene. The CDR3 runs 16 residues. V was cut by 7 bases and J by 0 bases, with 16 bases left in between. Germline V gene lookup returns CDR1 LNHDA and CDR2 SQIVND (reference sequence). CDR3 nucleotide sequence: TGTGCCAGTACCCTTTCCCACTCTAGCTCCTACAATGAGCAGTTCTTC. This codes for CASTLSHSSSYNEQFF.

The chain uses TRBV19 and TRBJ1-4; D perhaps matches TRBD1 (5 bases). V shed 4 bases and J shed 0 bases, with 12 bases lying between them. This CDR3 has 16 residues. The germline CDR1 and CDR2 sequences are LNHDA and SQIVND (reference sequence). DNA for the CDR3: TGTGCCAGTAGTAAACAGGTTTTTGCAACTAATGAAAAACTGTTTTTT. Protein: CASSKQVFATNEKLFF. Full variable domain (remainder filled in from reference TRBV19 and TRBJ1-4): DGGITQSPKYLFRKEGQNVTLSCEQNLNHDAMYWYRQDPGQGLRLIYYSQIVNDFQKGDIAEGYSVSREKKESFPLTVTSAQKNPTAFYLCASSKQVFATNEKLFFGSGTQLSVL.

In nucleotides, the CDR3 is TGTGCCAGCAGTTACTCGAGGGTATTCGGTGACTATGGCTACACCTTC. Protein product: CASSYSRVFGDYGYTF. J is TRBJ1-2 and V is TRBV6-5; D remains ambiguous. This CDR3 has 16 residues. CDR1 is MNHEY, CDR2 SVGAGI, per germline. The ends were cut back, 0 bases at V and 3 bases at J, with 14 bases in the middle.

The chain combines TRBV5-6 with TRBJ2-3, with 10 positions matching TRBD2. The CDR3 totals 14 residues. Per germline, CDR1 SGHDT and CDR2 YYEEEE. V trimming: 4 bases; J trimming: 7 bases; junction bases outside the gene matches: 6. Here the CDR3 reads CASSVTSGTNTQYF. The CDR3 coding sequence is TGTGCCAGCAGCGTCACTAGCGGGACGAATACGCAGTATTTT.

This sequence joins TRBV5-1 and TRBJ2-1, with TRBD2 matching 13 bases. The CDR3 covers 17 residues. V shed 2 bases, J shed 5 bases, and the junction held 7 bases outside the gene matches. Germline loops: CDR1 SGHRS, CDR2 YFSETQ. The CDR3 coding sequence is TGCGCCAGCAGCTTACCTGGGACTAGCGGGACTCACAATGAGCAGTTCTTC. It codes for CASSLPGTSGTHNEQFF.

V is TRBV5-1 and J is TRBJ2-2; D might be TRBD1 (6 bases). Trimming left V 4 bases short and J 6 bases short, with 19 bases between. There are 16 residues in the CDR3. The germline V gene has CDR1 SGHRS and CDR2 YFSETQ. The CDR3 spells CASSVEPGTKAGELFF. CDR3 coding DNA: TGCGCCAGCAGCGTGGAACCCGGGACAAAGGCCGGGGAGCTGTTTTTT.

The J gene is TRBJ2-7, the V gene TRBV7-8; 7 bases line up with TRBD1. CDR3 length: 11 amino acids. With V trimmed by 8 bases and J by 5 bases, 3 bases remained unmatched. Germline loops: CDR1 SGHVS, CDR2 FQNEAQ. The DNA of the CDR3 is TGTGCCAGCCAGACAGGGAACGAGCAGTACTTC. Translation gives CASQTGNEQYF.

The chain uses TRBV5-1 and TRBJ1-1; D not resolved. From germline, CDR1 is SGHRS and CDR2 YFSETQ. V was trimmed by 3 bases and J by 3 bases, leaving 9 bases between them. The CDR3 is made up of 13 amino acids. This chain's CDR3 is CASSSAGYTEAFF. CDR3 in DNA: TGCGCCAGCAGCTCGGCGGGTTACACTGAAGCTTTCTTT.

The chain uses TRBV5-1 and TRBJ1-4, with 7 bases identical to TRBD1. The trim removed 0 bases at V and 5 bases at J, leaving 4 bases unmatched. The CDR3 sequence is 15 residues long. Germline loops: CDR1 SGHRS, CDR2 YFSETQ. In DNA, the CDR3 is TGCGCCAGCAGCTTGGGGCTGACAGGGAATGAAAAACTGTTTTTT. It encodes CASSLGLTGNEKLFF.

This rearrangement joins TRBV5-4 to TRBJ2-3, with 11 bases matching TRBD1. The CDR3 runs 16 residues. V gave up 0 bases and J gave up 5 bases; unmatched junction bases: 5. CDR1 is SGHNT and CDR2 is YYREEE in the germline V gene (reference sequence). CDR3 nucleotide sequence: TGTGCCAGCAGCTTGGGGGCGGGACAGGGGGGAGATACGCAGTATTTT. Encoded protein: CASSLGAGQGGDTQYF. Complete variable domain (other parts from reference TRBV5-4 and TRBJ2-3): ETGVTQSPTHLIKTRGQQVTLRCSSQSGHNTVSWYQQALGQGPQFIFQYYREEENGRGNFPPRFSGLQFPNYSSELNVNALELDDSALYLCASSLGAGQGGDTQYFGPGTRLTVL.

The rearrangement links TRBV27 to TRBJ2-7, with D perhaps TRBD2 (6 bases). This CDR3 spans 14 amino acids. V lost 7 bases, J lost 3 bases, and 16 bases lay in between. Germline V gene sequence: CDR1 MNHEY, CDR2 SMNVEV (reference sequence). CDR3 residues: CASTRLVGGYEQYF. The DNA of the CDR3 is TGTGCCAGCACCCGACTAGTAGGAGGCTACGAGCAGTACTTC.

This rearrangement joins TRBV2 to TRBJ2-2; 13 nucleotides agree with TRBD2. Germline CDR1 and CDR2: SNHLY and FYNNEI. This CDR3 has 16 amino acids. Trimming removed 6 bases from V and 2 bases from J; junction bases left unmatched: 3. The CDR3 sequence is CASSRLAGGNTGELFF. The CDR3 DNA reads TGTGCCAGCAGCAGACTAGCGGGAGGAAACACCGGGGAGCTGTTTTTT.

The chain carries TRBV19 and TRBJ1-5; the D is unclear. The CDR3 sequence is 15 residues long. V lost 0 bases and J lost 2, with 8 bases in between. Per germline, CDR1 LNHDA and CDR2 SQIVND (reference sequence). The CDR3 here is CASSIDRGGNQPQHF. CDR3 coding DNA: TGTGCCAGTAGTATAGATCGGGGTGGCAATCAGCCCCAGCATTTT.

The chain has TRBV30 and TRBJ2-7; the D gene is possibly TRBD2 (6 bases). Germline CDR1 and CDR2: GTSNPN and SVGIG (reference sequence). V lost 2 bases and J lost 0, with 17 bases in between. The CDR3 runs to 16 residues. CDR3 protein: CAWSKVSGLSSYEQYF. The CDR3, as DNA: TGTGCCTGGAGTAAGGTTAGCGGTTTAAGCTCCTACGAGCAGTACTTC.

CDR3 loop: CASTYRQGSQPQHF. The CDR3 DNA reads TGTGCCAGCACCTACAGGCAGGGAAGTCAGCCCCAGCATTTT. V gene TRBV6-6 combines with J gene TRBJ1-5; tentative D call: TRBD1 (5 bases). CDR1 and CDR2 from the germline V gene are MNHNY and SVGAGI (reference sequence). This CDR3 contains 14 residues. V lost 7 bases, J lost 6 bases, and 16 bases lay in between.

The chain carries TRBV5-5 and TRBJ2-5; D is perhaps TRBD2 (7 bases). This CDR3 has 13 amino acids. Trimming took 0 bases from V and 6 from J, leaving 9 bases between them. In germline, CDR1 is SGHKS, CDR2 YYEKEE (reference sequence). CDR3 in amino acids: CASSLDGGQTQYF. The CDR3 nucleotides read TGTGCCAGCAGCTTGGACGGGGGGCAGACCCAGTACTTC. Full variable domain (missing parts from reference TRBV5-5 and TRBJ2-5): DAGVTQSPTHLIKTRGQQVTLRCSPISGHKSVSWYQQVLGQGPQFIFQYYEKEERGRGNFPDRFSARQFPNYSSELNVNALLLGDSALYLCASSLDGGQTQYFGPGTRLLVL.

V gene TRBV10-3 combines with J gene TRBJ2-1, with TRBD2 matching over 9 bases. This CDR3 region has 14 residues. Unmatched junction bases numbered 4, after V lost 6 bases and J lost 4 bases. Per germline, CDR1 ENHRY and CDR2 SYGVKD. The CDR3 loop is CAIRETSGYNEQFF. The CDR3 nucleotides read TGTGCCATCAGGGAGACTAGCGGATACAATGAGCAGTTCTTC.

The chain uses TRBV11-2 and TRBJ2-5; the D is unclear. The V gene's germline CDR1 is SGHAT and CDR2 FQNNGV. The CDR3 loop spans 15 amino acids. V lost 0 bases, J lost 3 bases, and 11 bases lay in between. This CDR3 is CASSLERLAEETQYF. CDR3 DNA: TGTGCCAGCAGCTTAGAGAGGCTGGCCGAAGAGACCCAGTACTTC. The variable domain in full, completed from reference TRBV11-2 and TRBJ2-5, reads EAGVAQSPRYKIIEKRQSVAFWCNPISGHATLYWYQQILGQGPKLLIQFQNNGVVDDSQLPKDRFSAERLKGVDSTLKIQPAKLEDSAVYLCASSLERLAEETQYFGPGTRLLVL.

The chain has TRBV10-3 and TRBJ1-2, with TRBD1 matching over 10 bases. Germline V gene sequence: CDR1 ENHRY, CDR2 SYGVKD. Trimming cost V 1 base and J 2 bases; bases outside gene matches: 1. The CDR3 spans 15 residues. CDR3: CAISELGQGNYGYTF. The CDR3 bases are TGTGCCATCAGTGAGTTGGGACAGGGGAACTATGGCTACACCTTC.

The chain combines TRBV5-1 with TRBJ2-5; tentative D call: TRBD2 (6 bases). The CDR3 runs to 12 residues. The germline V gene has CDR1 SGHRS and CDR2 YFSETQ. Trimming stripped 5 bases from V and 5 bases from J, with 10 bases between. DNA for the CDR3: TGCGCCAGCAGGACGGGAGACGAGACCCAGTACTTC. It encodes CASRTGDETQYF.

V usage is TRBV2 and J usage is TRBJ2-2; D is perhaps TRBD2 (5 bases). Germline CDR1 SNHLY, CDR2 FYNNEI. The CDR3 loop spans 16 amino acids. Trimming removed 3 bases at V and 7 bases at J, with 18 bases between. The DNA for the CDR3 is TGTGCCAGCAGTGATTTATTAGCGTGGAGTGGCGGGGAGCTGTTTTTT. Translated, it gives CASSDLLAWSGGELFF.

This chain connects TRBV10-1 to TRBJ2-1, with TRBD2 matching over 8 bases. Germline CDR1 and CDR2: WNHNN and SYGVQD (reference sequence). CDR3 size: 15 residues. Trimming removed 3 bases from V and 5 bases from J; junction bases left unmatched: 6. This chain's CDR3 is CASSDPAGDDNEQFF. The CDR3 nucleotides read TGCGCCAGCAGTGACCCAGCGGGAGACGACAATGAGCAGTTCTTC.

This chain links TRBV28 with TRBJ1-3; the match to TRBD1 covers 7 bases. Looked up from germline, CDR1 is MDHEN and CDR2 is SYDVKM. V dropped 4 bases and J dropped 1; count of bases not matched to a gene: 10. This CDR3 contains 17 residues. The CDR3 protein is CASSSNRQGESGNTIYF. In nucleotides, the CDR3 is TGTGCCAGCAGTTCCAACCGACAGGGCGAATCTGGAAACACCATATATTTT.

The chain combines TRBV28 with TRBJ2-3; 8 nucleotides agree with TRBD1. Germline assignment: CDR1 MDHEN and CDR2 SYDVKM. This CDR3 has 15 residues. V trimming: 4 bases; J trimming: 3 bases; junction bases outside the gene matches: 6. DNA for the CDR3: TGTGCCAGCAGTTGGACAGGGAGAGGAACAGATACGCAGTATTTT. The encoded protein is CASSWTGRGTDTQYF.

Here the CDR3 reads CASSLDRDEQYF. The CDR3 DNA is TGTGCCAGCAGCTTGGACAGGGACGAGCAGTACTTC. The rearrangement joins TRBV5-4 to TRBJ2-7; a possible D gene is TRBD1 (6 bases). There are 12 residues in the CDR3. The V gene lost 0 bases and the J gene lost 5 bases, with 6 bases spanning the gap. Germline assignment: CDR1 SGHNT and CDR2 YYREEE (reference sequence).

Written as DNA, the CDR3 is TGCGCCAGCAGCCAAGATAAGAGGGCAGGGGGAGCTCAGCCCCAGCATTTT. Amino acids: CASSQDKRAGGAQPQHF. The chain uses TRBV4-1 and TRBJ1-5; 7 nucleotides align to TRBD1. Germline lookup yields CDR1 MGHRA and CDR2 YSYEKL. V lost 0 bases, J lost 6 bases, and 11 bases stayed unmatched. The CDR3 consists of 17 residues.

This chain joins TRBV4-1 and TRBJ1-2; 9 nucleotides agree with TRBD1. The germline V gene has CDR1 MGHRA and CDR2 YSYEKL. Trimming removed 1 base from V and 4 bases from J; junction bases left unmatched: 4. This CDR3 region has 15 residues. Written as DNA, the CDR3 is TGCGCCAGCAGCCAAGGCCGGACAGGGGCCTATGGCTACACCTTC. Protein: CASSQGRTGAYGYTF.

This chain connects TRBV6-5 to TRBJ2-7; 9 nucleotides agree with TRBD2. Germline V gene sequence: CDR1 MNHEY, CDR2 SVGAGI. Unmatched junction bases numbered 6, after V lost 5 bases and J lost 4 bases. This CDR3 is 14 amino acids long. CDR3 DNA sequence: TGTGCCAGCAGTAAATTAGCGGGAGCTTACGAGCAGTACTTC. Its protein product is CASSKLAGAYEQYF.

The CDR3 bases are TGTGCCACCGAAGACACGTTACCGAACACTGAAGCTTTCTTT. Translated: CATEDTLPNTEAFF. The chain employs TRBV19 and TRBJ1-1; D remains ambiguous. The germline gives CDR1 LNHDA, CDR2 SQIVND (reference sequence). The CDR3 sequence is 14 residues long. With 10 bases removed from V and 1 base from J, the gap between germline ends came to 16 bases.